One and the same sample provided the 30 T cell receptor beta chains below, sequenced in a study of CD8+ T cells in alopecia areata listed by TCRdb under 2018. What this sample's time point label stands for: less than 25 weeks on oral tofacitinib. Sample treatment or condition, as interpreted from the label and publication: oral pan-JAK inhibitor, 5-10 mg twice daily. Library creation used the immunoSEQ multiplex PCR assay. To provide template for TCR sequencing, every sample had RNA extracted and reverse transcribed into cDNA. TCRdb mirrors the immuneACCESS table, restricted to in-frame sequences. Some clones are absent from its copies; in checked studies, under half trace to an unresolved V gene, and the reason for the others is unknown. The sample profile shows 150,000 to 200,000 clones; about 60% of them were found once. The ten top clones hold over 9.5% of the sample. This specimen consisted of CD8+ T cells sorted from blood, obtained at week 24, from a patient treated with tofacitinib. The receptors originated from a human donor with alopecia areata.

The V gene is TRBV5-1, the J gene TRBJ2-7; 7 bases fit TRBD1. The CDR3 loop spans 12 amino acids. J gave up 2 bases and V 4 bases, and 0 bases lay outside the gene matches. Germline CDR1 SGHRS, CDR2 YFSETQ. CDR3 loop: CASSGTAYEQYF. CDR3 sequence (DNA): TGCGCCAGCAGCGGGACAGCCTACGAGCAGTACTTC.

The chain joins TRBV25-1 to TRBJ2-2; D may be TRBD1 (5 bases). The CDR3 contains 15 residues. V was clipped by 6 bases and J by 4 bases, with 15 bases between them. Germline CDR1 is MGHDK and CDR2 is SYGVNS. The CDR3 DNA follows: TGTGCCAGCAGACCCGCAGACAGAACCACCGGGGAGCTGTTTTTT. Amino acids: CASRPADRTTGELFF.

The V and J genes are TRBV6-5 and TRBJ2-7; TRBD1 agrees at 7 bases. Germline V gives CDR1 MNHEY, CDR2 SVGAGI. The CDR3 is 14 amino acids. V trimming: 3 bases; J trimming: 0 bases; junction bases outside the gene matches: 2. CDR3 loop: CASSYWDSSYEQYF. The CDR3, as DNA: TGTGCCAGCAGTTATTGGGACAGCTCCTACGAGCAGTACTTC.

V and J are TRBV11-3 and TRBJ2-3; D gene uncertain. The germline V gene encodes CDR1 SGHNT and CDR2 YENEEA. This CDR3 has 14 residues. V shed 5 bases and J shed 2 bases, with 11 bases lying between them. The CDR3: CASSPRADTDTQYF. The CDR3 coding sequence is TGTGCCAGCAGCCCCCGGGCGGACACAGATACGCAGTATTTT.

This chain uses TRBV4-1 with TRBJ1-5; no reliable D call. Trimming pared 0 bases from V and 4 bases from J, leaving 10 bases between. The CDR3 contains 15 residues. Germline V lookup: CDR1 MGHRA, CDR2 YSYEKL. CDR3 in amino acids: CASSQEAQGNQPQHF. In DNA, the CDR3 is TGCGCCAGCAGCCAAGAAGCGCAAGGGAATCAGCCCCAGCATTTT.

CDR3 in amino acids: CASTLKGRYSETQYF. DNA of the CDR3: TGCGCCAGCACATTGAAGGGACGTTATTCAGAGACCCAGTACTTC. V is TRBV23-1 and J is TRBJ2-5; tentatively, D is TRBD1 or TRBD2 (5 bases each). TRBV23-1 is identified as an open reading frame with a role that is uncertain. The CDR3 has 15 amino acids. V was trimmed by 7 bases and J by 4 bases, leaving 19 bases between them.

The rearrangement joins TRBV15 to TRBJ1-6; D is perhaps TRBD1 (5 bases). Per the germline V gene, CDR1 is LNHNV and CDR2 is YYDKDF (reference sequence). V was cut by 5 bases and J by 7 bases, with 18 bases left in between. The CDR3 spans 16 residues. The CDR3 region is CATSPRGPTRNSPLHF. For the CDR3, the DNA is TGTGCCACCAGCCCTCGGGGCCCAACGAGGAATTCACCCCTCCACTTT.

This clone has just a few counts. The gene calls are TRBV7-9 and TRBJ1-3; the D is unclear. This CDR3 has 13 amino acids. Germline CDR1 and CDR2: SEHNR and FQNEAQ (reference sequence). V was cut by 5 bases and J by 9 bases, with 14 bases left in between. DNA for the CDR3: TGTGCCAGCAGCCCCGGCGCCCGGAGCACCATATATTTT. Translating it yields CASSPGARSTIYF.

The chain uses TRBV7-9 and TRBJ1-1; a weak D match, TRBD1 (6 bases). The CDR3 has 13 amino acids. V lost 1 base, J lost 6 bases, and 9 bases lay in between. CDR1 and CDR2 from the germline V gene are SEHNR and FQNEAQ (reference sequence). The CDR3 sequence is CASSLGGGAEAFF. For the CDR3, the DNA is TGTGCCAGCAGCTTAGGTGGGGGCGCTGAAGCTTTCTTT.

This clone has only a few counts. CDR3 in amino acids: CASSVGRQYTEAFF. For the CDR3, the DNA is TGTGCCAGCAGCGTGGGGCGGCAGTACACTGAAGCTTTCTTT. The genes are TRBV5-6 and TRBJ1-1; tentatively, D is TRBD1 (5 bases). The CDR3 length is 14 residues. CDR1 and CDR2 from the germline V gene are SGHDT and YYEEEE. The V end was cut by 4 bases, the J end by 3 bases, with 13 bases between.

This clone was counted a few times. V gene TRBV9 combines with J gene TRBJ2-3; D is undetermined. V was clipped by 3 bases and J by 4 bases, with 9 bases between them. CDR3 size: 13 residues. Germline CDR1 and CDR2: SGDLS and YYNGEE. The CDR3 loop reads CASSGEVPDTQYF. CDR3 nucleotide sequence: TGTGCCAGCAGCGGAGAAGTCCCAGATACGCAGTATTTT. The complete variable domain, with remaining parts taken from reference TRBV9 and TRBJ2-3, reads DSGVTQTPKHLITATGQRVTLRCSPRSGDLSVYWYQQSLDQGLQFLIQYYNGEERAKGNILERFSAQQFPDLHSELNLSSLELGDSALYFCASSGEVPDTQYFGPGTRLTVL.

This chain links TRBV7-6 with TRBJ1-2; tentatively, D is TRBD1 (6 bases). The CDR3 spans 13 residues. V was trimmed by 0 bases and J by 6 bases, leaving 8 bases between them. Germline V gives CDR1 SGHVS, CDR2 FNYEAQ. CDR3 bases: TGTGCCAGCAGCTTAGCAGGGGGAGATGGCTACACCTTC. Protein product: CASSLAGGDGYTF.

The sample holds a few counts of this clone. V gene TRBV29-1 combines with J gene TRBJ2-3; D possibly corresponds to TRBD1 (6 bases). The CDR3 extends over 14 amino acids. Trimming removed 7 bases at V and 4 bases at J, with 18 bases between. Germline V CDR1 and CDR2: SQVTM, ANQGSEA. The CDR3 DNA follows: TGCAGCGGGGGTATTGGGGGCGCGGCAGATACGCAGTATTTT. This translates into CSGGIGGAADTQYF.

The chain recombines TRBV7-6 with TRBJ2-7; D gene uncertain. Trimming stripped 0 bases from V and 7 bases from J, with 4 bases between. Germline V gene sequence: CDR1 SGHVS, CDR2 FNYEAQ. This CDR3 spans 11 amino acids. For the CDR3, the DNA is TGTGCCAGCAGCTTAGCAGGGGAGCAGTACTTC. Translated, it gives CASSLAGEQYF.

CDR3 sequence (DNA): TGTGCCAGCAGTGGCGTGGCAGACACCGGGGAGCTGTTTTTT. It translates to CASSGVADTGELFF. The genes are TRBV25-1 and TRBJ2-2, with D uncertain. Germline-derived CDR1 and CDR2 are MGHDK and SYGVNS. The CDR3 is 14 amino acids. V dropped 4 bases and J dropped 3 bases, with 9 bases sitting between them.

The V and J genes are TRBV29-1 and TRBJ2-7, with D possibly TRBD2 on 5 matching bases. V was cut by 4 bases and J by 4 bases, with 11 bases left in between. Germline V gene data show CDR1 as SQVTM and CDR2 as ANQGSEA. The CDR3 has 12 residues. Here the CDR3 reads CSVAWTEYEQYF. CDR3 nucleotides: TGCAGCGTTGCCTGGACTGAATACGAGCAGTACTTC.

V usage is TRBV2 and J usage is TRBJ2-2; D may be TRBD1 or TRBD2 (6 bases each). Germline V CDR1 and CDR2: SNHLY, FYNNEI. The V end was cut by 5 bases, the J end by 7 bases, with 17 bases between. This CDR3 is 15 amino acids long. Here the CDR3 reads CASSRQDRRGGELFF. CDR3 sequence (DNA): TGTGCCAGCAGTAGACAGGATCGGCGGGGCGGGGAGCTGTTTTTT.

This clone came up once. This chain links TRBV6-5 with TRBJ2-2; D remains ambiguous. Germline V gene sequence: CDR1 MNHEY, CDR2 SVGAGI. The CDR3 covers 11 residues. V was trimmed by 0 bases and J by 10 bases, leaving 3 bases between them. CDR3 in amino acids: CASSYSEELFF. For the CDR3, the DNA is TGTGCCAGCAGTTACTCGGAGGAGCTGTTTTTT.

This chain joins TRBV10-3 and TRBJ2-7; 9 positions match TRBD1. The CDR3 loop spans 17 amino acids. Germline V gene lookup returns CDR1 ENHRY and CDR2 SYGVKD. V was pared by 3 bases and J by 0 bases, with 9 bases of the junction left unmatched. The CDR3 spells CAISDYVPGQGSYEQYF. DNA of the CDR3: TGTGCCATCAGTGACTATGTACCGGGACAGGGCTCCTACGAGCAGTACTTC.

CDR3 nucleotides: TGTGCCAGCAGCCGAGGGACAGGGAATTCACCCCTCCACTTT. Encoded protein: CASSRGTGNSPLHF. This chain connects TRBV27 to TRBJ1-6; 9 bases line up with TRBD1. J was trimmed by 7 bases and V by 6 bases; bases with no gene match: 4. CDR1 and CDR2 from the germline V gene are MNHEY and SMNVEV (reference sequence). This CDR3 is built from 14 residues.

This clone was detected once. CDR3 amino acids: CASSLAGSYGYTF. The CDR3 nucleotides are TGTGCCAGCAGCTTAGCAGGGAGCTATGGCTACACCTTC. The V call is TRBV7-9, the J call TRBJ1-2; no definite D call. V lost 0 bases and J 4 bases, leaving 6 bases between the germline ends. This CDR3 spans 13 amino acids. Germline CDR1 and CDR2: SEHNR and FQNEAQ (reference sequence).

The rearrangement joins TRBV7-2 to TRBJ2-3; TRBD2 matches 14 bases. Germline V gives CDR1 SGHTA, CDR2 FQGNSA. The ends lost 4 bases at V and 1 base at J; junction bases unmatched: 1. The CDR3 length is 16 residues. The CDR3 DNA sequence: TGTGCCAGCAGCTGGACTAGCGGGGGGCGCACAGATACGCAGTATTTT. As protein: CASSWTSGGRTDTQYF.

This clone was counted a few times. One end of the junction is discordant with germline, which a read error may explain. J is TRBJ2-3 and V is TRBV6-5; D is perhaps TRBD1 or TRBD2 (5 bases each). CDR1 and CDR2 from the germline V gene are MNHEY and SVGAGI. This CDR3 is built from 14 residues. For the CDR3, the DNA is TGTGCCAGCAGTAACTCAGCCGGGACCGGTACGCAGTATTTT. Encoded protein: CASSNSAGTGTQYF.

The chain has TRBV7-9 and TRBJ2-3, with 8 bases fitting TRBD1. CDR3 length equals 18 residues. The germline gives CDR1 SEHNR, CDR2 FQNEAQ (reference sequence). Trimming removed 5 bases from V and 6 bases from J; junction bases left unmatched: 19. In DNA, the CDR3 is TGTGCCAGCAGCCCACGACAGGGGACGACCTCTCAGGGGGATACGCAGTATTTT. Protein sequence: CASSPRQGTTSQGDTQYF.

This clone is labeled medium-sized (0.01 to 0.1%). CDR3 DNA sequence: TGTGCCGTAAACCAAGAGAGCTCCTACAATGAGCAGTTCTTC. Translating gives CAVNQESSYNEQFF. The V gene is TRBV10-3, the J gene TRBJ2-1; D unclear. The V end was cut by 11 bases, the J end by 0 bases, with 14 bases between. This CDR3 contains 14 residues. The germline gives CDR1 ENHRY, CDR2 SYGVKD.

The chain combines TRBV29-1 with TRBJ2-7; 7 bases align to TRBD1. The CDR3 has 12 amino acids. V lost 7 bases and J lost 2; bases outside the gene matches: 5. In germline, CDR1 is SQVTM, CDR2 ANQGSEA. CDR3 amino acids: CSAQQGTYEQYF. Written as DNA, the CDR3 is TGCAGCGCCCAACAGGGGACCTACGAGCAGTACTTC.

V gene TRBV25-1 combines with J gene TRBJ2-3, with D uncertain. The CDR3 totals 17 residues. The V and J ends lost 2 bases and 0 bases respectively, with 15 bases between them. The V gene's germline CDR1 is MGHDK and CDR2 SYGVNS. The CDR3 spells CASSETRQVDSTDTQYF. The CDR3, as DNA: TGTGCCAGCAGTGAAACGAGGCAGGTGGATAGCACAGATACGCAGTATTTT.

The chain employs TRBV9 and TRBJ1-2, with D hard to call. V was shortened by 2 bases and J by 10 bases, with 3 bases between the two germline ends. The CDR3 is 9 amino acids. Germline CDR1 is SGDLS and CDR2 is YYNGEE. The CDR3 is CASSVPYTF. The CDR3 DNA reads as TGTGCCAGCAGCGTGCCCTACACCTTC.

This clone was detected a few times. This rearrangement joins TRBV29-1 to TRBJ2-3; TRBD2 aligns across 13 bases. The V and J ends lost 6 bases and 4 bases, in that order; junction bases with no gene match: 4. Germline CDR1 is SQVTM and CDR2 is ANQGSEA. The length of the CDR3 is 14 residues. The DNA of the CDR3 is TGCAGCGTCGACACTAGCGGGGGGGCAGATACGCAGTATTTT. Translating gives CSVDTSGGADTQYF.

The rearrangement uses TRBV7-9 and TRBJ1-1; 8 nucleotides line up with TRBD1. The V gene's germline CDR1 is SEHNR and CDR2 FQNEAQ (reference sequence). The CDR3 is made up of 14 amino acids. V was clipped by 8 bases and J by 6 bases; unmatched bases: 11. This CDR3 reads CASSLTGGRAEAFF. Here the CDR3 DNA reads TGTGCCAGCTCCTTAACAGGGGGACGGGCTGAAGCTTTCTTT.